One and the same sample provided the 6 T cell receptor beta chains below, sequenced in a study of cytomegalovirus exposure and HLA in healthy donors. PCR employed 60 Vbeta and 13 Jbeta primers. Data came from immunoSEQ multiplex PCR; TCRdb stores just in-frame clones and leaves some out. The sample gives roughly 200,000 clones, roughly 78% of which show up once; 0.69% is in the top ten. Input material: PBMCs. The receptors shown here come from a woman aged 40 to 49 in good health and CMV-seronegative.

The chain combines TRBV29-1 with TRBJ1-1; D perhaps matches TRBD1 (6 bases). The CDR3 length is 10 residues. Germline V gene data show CDR1 as SQVTM and CDR2 as ANQGSEA. As DNA, the CDR3 is TGCAGTGGGGGCCTCGGTGAAGCTTTCTTT. Protein product: CSGGLGEAFF.

The V and J genes are TRBV27 and TRBJ2-5, with a weak D call TRBD2 (5 bases). The V gene's germline CDR1 is MNHEY and CDR2 SMNVEV (reference sequence). Trimming shortened V by 1 base and J by 5 bases, and 11 bases separated the two germline ends. CDR3 length: 14 residues. This chain's CDR3 is CASSLYGRGETQYF. The CDR3 coding sequence is TGTGCCAGCAGTTTATACGGCAGAGGGGAGACCCAGTACTTC.

The rearrangement uses TRBV6-5 and TRBJ1-6, with 10 bases matching TRBD1. The CDR3 has 16 residues. V was clipped by 4 bases and J by 7 bases; unmatched bases: 7. Germline V CDR1 and CDR2: MNHEY, SVGAGI. CDR3 protein: CASSSPGTGANSPLHF. In DNA, the CDR3 is TGTGCCAGCAGTTCACCGGGGACAGGGGCAAATTCACCCCTCCACTTT.

The V and J genes are TRBV5-6 and TRBJ2-3, with no clear D. Trimming took off 0 bases at V and 2 bases at J, with 7 bases between the two ends. The germline V gene has CDR1 SGHDT and CDR2 YYEEEE. CDR3 length: 14 amino acids. In DNA, the CDR3 is TGTGCCAGCAGCTTGGCTGGAGCCACAGATACGCAGTATTTT. Amino acids: CASSLAGATDTQYF.

The V and J genes are TRBV18 and TRBJ1-5; D might be TRBD1 (5 bases). The CDR3 is 18 amino acids. Germline loops: CDR1 KGHSH, CDR2 LQKENI. V lost 1 base, J lost 10 bases, and 26 bases lay in between. CDR3 protein: CASSPRGVEGRGDRPQHF. Written as DNA, the CDR3 is TGTGCCAGCTCACCACGGGGGGTTGAGGGCCGTGGAGATCGTCCCCAGCATTTT.

This clone was observed once. V usage is TRBV13 and J usage is TRBJ2-3, with 10 bases identical to TRBD2. This CDR3 contains 16 residues. The junction had 8 bases not matched to a gene; V was cut back by 5 bases and J by 3 bases. Germline V lookup: CDR1 PRHDT, CDR2 FYEKMQ (reference sequence). The CDR3 DNA reads as TGTGCCAGCAGCCAACTCAGCGGGGGGGCGACAGATACGCAGTATTTT. Translating gives CASSQLSGGATDTQYF.